The T cell receptor (beta chain) described here comes from a study of cytomegalovirus exposure and HLA in healthy donors. General study points: A classifier reportedly called cytomegalovirus status with high sensitivity and specificity.

Trimming cost V 6 bases and J 6 bases; bases outside gene matches: 13. Germline V lookup: CDR1 MDHEN, CDR2 SYDVKM. This CDR3 region has 15 residues. The method was immunoSEQ multiplex PCR; TCRdb's version includes in-frame clones alone and lacks a portion of them. In the table there are 150,000 to 200,000 clones, roughly 89% of which are singletons. As to this clone: Its matching antigen is unknown.

The sequence derives from a woman younger than 30 in good health and CMV-seropositive. The chain uses TRBV28 and TRBJ2-7; 8 bases match TRBD2. Sequencing was done on a sample of PBMCs. CDR3 loop: CASSEPGLGPLEQYF. DNA of the CDR3: TGTGCCAGCAGCGAACCGGGACTAGGGCCGCTCGAGCAGTACTTC.